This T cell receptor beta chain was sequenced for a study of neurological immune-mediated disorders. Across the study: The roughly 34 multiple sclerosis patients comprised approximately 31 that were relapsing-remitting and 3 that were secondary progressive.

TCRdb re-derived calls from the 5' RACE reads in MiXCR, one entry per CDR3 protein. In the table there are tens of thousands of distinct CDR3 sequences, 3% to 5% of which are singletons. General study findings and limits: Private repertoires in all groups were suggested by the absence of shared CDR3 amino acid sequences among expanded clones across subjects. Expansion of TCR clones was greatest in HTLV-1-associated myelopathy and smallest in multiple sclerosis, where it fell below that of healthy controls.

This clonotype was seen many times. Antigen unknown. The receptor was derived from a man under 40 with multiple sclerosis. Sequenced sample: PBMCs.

CDR3 nucleotide sequence: TGTGCCAGCAGCCCAGAATATGAAAAACTGTTTTTT. This sequence encodes CASSPEYEKLFF. The chain employs TRBV7-8 and TRBJ1-4; no definite D call. The germline gives CDR1 SGHVS, CDR2 FQNEAQ. The germline V and J ends were trimmed by 5 bases and 6 bases, with 7 bases remaining between them. This CDR3 contains 12 residues.